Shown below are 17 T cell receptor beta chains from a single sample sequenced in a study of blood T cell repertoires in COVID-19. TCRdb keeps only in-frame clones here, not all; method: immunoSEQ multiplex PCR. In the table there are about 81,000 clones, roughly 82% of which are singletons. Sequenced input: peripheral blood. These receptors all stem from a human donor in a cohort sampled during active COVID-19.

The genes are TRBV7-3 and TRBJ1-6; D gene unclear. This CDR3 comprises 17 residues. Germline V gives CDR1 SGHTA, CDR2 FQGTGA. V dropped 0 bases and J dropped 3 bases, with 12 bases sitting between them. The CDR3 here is CASSLTLSGDYNSPLHF. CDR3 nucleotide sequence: TGTGCCAGCAGCTTAACATTATCCGGGGACTATAATTCACCCCTCCACTTT. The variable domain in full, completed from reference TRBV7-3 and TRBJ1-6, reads GAGVSQTPSNKVTEKGKYVELRCDPISGHTALYWYRQSLGQGPEFLIYFQGTGAADDSGLPNDRFFAVRPEGSVSTLKIQRTERGDSAVYLCASSLTLSGDYNSPLHFGNGTRLTVT.

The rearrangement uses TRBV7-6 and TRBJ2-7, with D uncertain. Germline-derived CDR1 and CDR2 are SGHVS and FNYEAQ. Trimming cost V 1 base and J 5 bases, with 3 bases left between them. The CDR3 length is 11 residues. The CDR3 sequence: CASSLDNEQYF. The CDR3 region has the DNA TGTGCCAGCAGCTTAGACAACGAGCAGTACTTC.

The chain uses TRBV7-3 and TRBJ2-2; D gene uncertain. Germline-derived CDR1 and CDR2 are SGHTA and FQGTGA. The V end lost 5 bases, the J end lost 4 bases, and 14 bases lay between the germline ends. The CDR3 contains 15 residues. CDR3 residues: CASSPTTQTTGELFF. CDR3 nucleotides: TGTGCCAGCAGCCCCACGACACAGACCACCGGGGAGCTGTTTTTT. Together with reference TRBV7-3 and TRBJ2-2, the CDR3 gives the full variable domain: GAGVSQTPSNKVTEKGKYVELRCDPISGHTALYWYRQSLGQGPEFLIYFQGTGAADDSGLPNDRFFAVRPEGSVSTLKIQRTERGDSAVYLCASSPTTQTTGELFFGEGSRLTVL.

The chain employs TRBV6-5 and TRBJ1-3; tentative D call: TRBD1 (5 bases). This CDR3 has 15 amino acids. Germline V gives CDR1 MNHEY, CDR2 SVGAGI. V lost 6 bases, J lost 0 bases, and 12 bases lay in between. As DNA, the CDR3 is TGTGCCAGCAGCCCCCGACAGAGCTCTGGAAACACCATATATTTT. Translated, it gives CASSPRQSSGNTIYF.

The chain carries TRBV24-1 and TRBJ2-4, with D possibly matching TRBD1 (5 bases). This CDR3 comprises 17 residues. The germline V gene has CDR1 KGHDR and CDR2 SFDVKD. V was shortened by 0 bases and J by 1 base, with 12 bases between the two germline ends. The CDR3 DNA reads TGTGCCACCAGTGATTTGGTGCAGGGATTTGCCAAAAACATTCAGTACTTC. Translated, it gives CATSDLVQGFAKNIQYF.

DNA of the CDR3: TGTGCCAGCAGCCTTTCCGGGACAGGGCGCTACGAGCAGTACTTC. Encoded protein: CASSLSGTGRYEQYF. The gene calls are TRBV11-2 and TRBJ2-7; 9 nucleotides agree with TRBD1. CDR1 is SGHAT, CDR2 FQNNGV, per germline. Trimming removed 5 bases from V and 3 bases from J; junction bases left unmatched: 8. This CDR3 has 15 amino acids.

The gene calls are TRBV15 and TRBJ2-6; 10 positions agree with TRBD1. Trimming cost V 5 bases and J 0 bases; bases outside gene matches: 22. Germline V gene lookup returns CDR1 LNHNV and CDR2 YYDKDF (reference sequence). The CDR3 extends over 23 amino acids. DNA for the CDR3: TGTGCCACCAGCGGACGCCTTGAGGGTGGCTCGGGACAGGGGAGCTCTGGGGCCAACGTCCTGACTTTC. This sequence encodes CATSGRLEGGSGQGSSGANVLTF.

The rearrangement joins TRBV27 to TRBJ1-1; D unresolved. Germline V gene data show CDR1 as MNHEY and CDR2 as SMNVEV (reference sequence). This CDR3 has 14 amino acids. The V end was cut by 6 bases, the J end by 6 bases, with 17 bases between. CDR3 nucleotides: TGTGCCAGCAGGGTGGTTACACGAAACGCTGAAGCTTTCTTT. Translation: CASRVVTRNAEAFF.

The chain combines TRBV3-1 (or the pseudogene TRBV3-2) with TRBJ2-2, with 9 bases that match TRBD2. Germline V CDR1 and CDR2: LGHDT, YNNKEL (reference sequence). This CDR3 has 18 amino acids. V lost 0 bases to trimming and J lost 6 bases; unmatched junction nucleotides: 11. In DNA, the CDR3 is TGTGCCAGCAGCCAAGATCGGTCGGGACTAGCTCGTCCCGGGGAGCTGTTTTTT. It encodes CASSQDRSGLARPGELFF.

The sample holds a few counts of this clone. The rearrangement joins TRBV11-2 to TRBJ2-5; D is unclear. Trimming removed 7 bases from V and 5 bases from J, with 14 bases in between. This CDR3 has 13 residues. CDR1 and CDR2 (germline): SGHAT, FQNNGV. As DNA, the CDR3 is TGTGCCAGCACCGACTGGCTTGGGGAGACCCAGTACTTC. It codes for CASTDWLGETQYF. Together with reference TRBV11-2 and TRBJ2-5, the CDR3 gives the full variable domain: EAGVAQSPRYKIIEKRQSVAFWCNPISGHATLYWYQQILGQGPKLLIQFQNNGVVDDSQLPKDRFSAERLKGVDSTLKIQPAKLEDSAVYLCASTDWLGETQYFGPGTRLLVL.

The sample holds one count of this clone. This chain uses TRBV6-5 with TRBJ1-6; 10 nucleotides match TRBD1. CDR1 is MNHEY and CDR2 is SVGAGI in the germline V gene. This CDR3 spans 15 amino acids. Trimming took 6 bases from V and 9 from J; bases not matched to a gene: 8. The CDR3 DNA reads TGTGCCAGCAGGACAGGGGGCGGAACGAGTTCACCCCTCCACTTT. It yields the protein CASRTGGGTSSPLHF.

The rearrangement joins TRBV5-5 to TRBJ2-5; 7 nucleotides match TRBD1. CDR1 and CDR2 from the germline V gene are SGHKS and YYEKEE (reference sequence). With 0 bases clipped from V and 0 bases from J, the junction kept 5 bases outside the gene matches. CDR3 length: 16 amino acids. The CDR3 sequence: CASSLVGQWYQETQYF. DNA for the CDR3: TGTGCCAGCAGCTTGGTGGGACAGTGGTACCAAGAGACCCAGTACTTC.

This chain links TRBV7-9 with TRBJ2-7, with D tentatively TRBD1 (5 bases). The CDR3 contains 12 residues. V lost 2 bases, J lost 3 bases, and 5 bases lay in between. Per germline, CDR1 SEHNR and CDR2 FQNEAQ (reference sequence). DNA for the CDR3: TGTGCCAGCAGCTTACAGGGCTACGAGCAGTACTTC. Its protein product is CASSLQGYEQYF.

CDR3 amino acids: CASSLVHEETQYF. The CDR3 bases are TGTGCCAGCAGCTTGGTTCACGAGGAGACCCAGTACTTC. The genes are TRBV5-8 and TRBJ2-5; D not certain. Trimming shortened V by 0 bases and J by 5 bases, and 8 bases separated the two germline ends. The CDR3 sequence is 13 residues long. Germline values: CDR1 SGHTS, CDR2 YDEGEE.

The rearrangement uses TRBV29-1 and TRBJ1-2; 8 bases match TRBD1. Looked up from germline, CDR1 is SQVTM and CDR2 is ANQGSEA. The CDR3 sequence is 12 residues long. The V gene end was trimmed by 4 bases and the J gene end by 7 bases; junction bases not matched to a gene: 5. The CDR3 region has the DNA TGCAGCGTTGCAGACAGGGGCGCTGGCTACACCTTC. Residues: CSVADRGAGYTF.

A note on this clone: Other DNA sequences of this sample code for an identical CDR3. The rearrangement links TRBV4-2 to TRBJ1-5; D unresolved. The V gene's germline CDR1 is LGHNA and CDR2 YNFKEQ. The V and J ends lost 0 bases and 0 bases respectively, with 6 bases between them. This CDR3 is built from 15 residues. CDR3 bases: TGTGCCAGCAGCCAAGATACGGGTAGCAATCAGCCCCAGCATTTT. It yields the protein CASSQDTGSNQPQHF.

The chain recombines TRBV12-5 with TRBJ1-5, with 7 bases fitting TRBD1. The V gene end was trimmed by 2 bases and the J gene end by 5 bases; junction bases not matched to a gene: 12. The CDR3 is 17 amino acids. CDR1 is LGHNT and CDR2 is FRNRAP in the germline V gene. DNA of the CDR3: TGTGCTAGTGGTTTGTCGCCAGGGGGTTCAGGGGATCAGCCCCAGCATTTT. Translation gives CASGLSPGGSGDQPQHF.